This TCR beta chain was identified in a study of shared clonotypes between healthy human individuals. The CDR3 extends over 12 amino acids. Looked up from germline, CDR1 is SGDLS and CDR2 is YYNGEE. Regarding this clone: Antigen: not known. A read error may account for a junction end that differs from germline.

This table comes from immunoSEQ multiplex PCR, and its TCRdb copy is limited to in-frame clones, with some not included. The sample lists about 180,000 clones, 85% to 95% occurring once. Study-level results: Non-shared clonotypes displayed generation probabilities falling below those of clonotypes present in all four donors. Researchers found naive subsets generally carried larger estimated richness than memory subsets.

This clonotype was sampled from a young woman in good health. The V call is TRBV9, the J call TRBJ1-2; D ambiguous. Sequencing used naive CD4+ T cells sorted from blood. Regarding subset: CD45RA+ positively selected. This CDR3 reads CASSESRYGHTF. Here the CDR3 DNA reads TGTGCCAGCAGCGAAAGTCGATATGGCCACACCTTC.